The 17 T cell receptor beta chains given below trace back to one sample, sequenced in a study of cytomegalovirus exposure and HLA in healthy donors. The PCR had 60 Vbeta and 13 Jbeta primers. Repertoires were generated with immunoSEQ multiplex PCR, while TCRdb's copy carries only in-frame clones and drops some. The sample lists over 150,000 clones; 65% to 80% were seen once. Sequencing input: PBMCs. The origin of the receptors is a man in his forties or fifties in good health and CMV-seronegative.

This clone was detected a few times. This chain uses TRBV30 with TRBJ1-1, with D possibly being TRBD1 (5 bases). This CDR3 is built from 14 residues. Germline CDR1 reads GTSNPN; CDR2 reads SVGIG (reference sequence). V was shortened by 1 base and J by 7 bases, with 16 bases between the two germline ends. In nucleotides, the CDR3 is TGTGCCTGGAGTGAGATTGACCCGGGGGGTGAAGCTTTCTTT. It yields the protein CAWSEIDPGGEAFF.

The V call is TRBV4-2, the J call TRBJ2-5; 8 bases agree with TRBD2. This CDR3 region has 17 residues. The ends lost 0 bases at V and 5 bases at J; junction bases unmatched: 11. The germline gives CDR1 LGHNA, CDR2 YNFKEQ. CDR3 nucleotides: TGTGCCAGCAGCCAAGATGGGGGGACTAGAGGGGCGGAGACCCAGTACTTC. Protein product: CASSQDGGTRGAETQYF.

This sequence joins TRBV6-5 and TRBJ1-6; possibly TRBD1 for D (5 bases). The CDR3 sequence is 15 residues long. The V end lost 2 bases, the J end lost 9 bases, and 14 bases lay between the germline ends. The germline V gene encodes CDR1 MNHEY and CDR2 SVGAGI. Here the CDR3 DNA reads TGTGCCAGCAGTTACGATGGGGCGACCGCTTCACCCCTCCACTTT. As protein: CASSYDGATASPLHF.

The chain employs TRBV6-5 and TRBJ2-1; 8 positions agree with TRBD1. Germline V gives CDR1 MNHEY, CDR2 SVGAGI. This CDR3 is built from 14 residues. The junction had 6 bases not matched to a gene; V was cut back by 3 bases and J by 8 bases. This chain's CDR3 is CASSYRQGADEQFF. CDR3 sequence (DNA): TGTGCCAGCAGTTATCGTCAGGGGGCTGATGAGCAGTTCTTC.

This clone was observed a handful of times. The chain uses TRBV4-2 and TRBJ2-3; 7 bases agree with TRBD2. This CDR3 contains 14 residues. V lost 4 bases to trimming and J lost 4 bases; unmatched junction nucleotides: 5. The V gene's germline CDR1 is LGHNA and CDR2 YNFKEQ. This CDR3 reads CASSPTSVPDTQYF. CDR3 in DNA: TGTGCCAGCAGCCCAACTAGCGTCCCAGATACGCAGTATTTT.

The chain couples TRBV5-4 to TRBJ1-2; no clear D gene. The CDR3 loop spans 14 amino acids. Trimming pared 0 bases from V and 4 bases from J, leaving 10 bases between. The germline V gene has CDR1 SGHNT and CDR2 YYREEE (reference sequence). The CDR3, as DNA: TGTGCCAGCAGCTTGGCCCAGGACTCCTATGGCTACACCTTC. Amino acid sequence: CASSLAQDSYGYTF.

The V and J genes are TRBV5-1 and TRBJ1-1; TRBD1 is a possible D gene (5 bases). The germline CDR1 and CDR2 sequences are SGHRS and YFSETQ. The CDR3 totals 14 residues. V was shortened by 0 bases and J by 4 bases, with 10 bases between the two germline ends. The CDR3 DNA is TGCGCCAGCAGCTTGGGCGGGGCCGGCACTGAAGCTTTCTTT. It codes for CASSLGGAGTEAFF. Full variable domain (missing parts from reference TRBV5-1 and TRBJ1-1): KAGVTQTPRYLIKTRGQQVTLSCSPISGHRSVSWYQQTPGQGLQFLFEYFSETQRNKGNFPGRFSGRQFSNSRSEMNVSTLELGDSALYLCASSLGGAGTEAFFGQGTRLTVV.

CDR3 coding DNA: TGTGCCAGCAGTGAAGAGGTTGGCGGGGGGGCCAATGAGCAGTTCTTC. Protein sequence: CASSEEVGGGANEQFF. The chain carries TRBV6-1 and TRBJ2-1; 9 bases are a match to TRBD2. The V gene's germline CDR1 is MNHNS and CDR2 SASEGT. V was pared by 1 base and J by 6 bases, with 7 bases of the junction left unmatched. There are 16 residues in the CDR3.

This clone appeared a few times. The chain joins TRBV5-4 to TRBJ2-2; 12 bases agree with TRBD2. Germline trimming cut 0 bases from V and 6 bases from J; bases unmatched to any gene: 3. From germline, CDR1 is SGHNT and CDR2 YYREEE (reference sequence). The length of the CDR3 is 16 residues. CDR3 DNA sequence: TGTGCCAGCAGCTTGGGACTAGCGGGGGTGGCCGGGGAGCTGTTTTTT. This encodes CASSLGLAGVAGELFF.

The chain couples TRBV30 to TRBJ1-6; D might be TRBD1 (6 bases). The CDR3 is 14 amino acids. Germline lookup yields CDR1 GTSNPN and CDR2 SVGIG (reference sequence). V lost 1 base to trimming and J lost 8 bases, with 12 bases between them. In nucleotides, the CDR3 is TGTGCCTGGAGTGGGGGACAACGTGATTCACCCCTCCACTTT. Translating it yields CAWSGGQRDSPLHF.

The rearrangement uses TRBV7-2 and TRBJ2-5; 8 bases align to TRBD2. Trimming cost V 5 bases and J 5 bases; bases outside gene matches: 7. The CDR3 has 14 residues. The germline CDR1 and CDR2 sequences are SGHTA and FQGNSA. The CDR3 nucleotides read TGTGCCAGCAGCGATCCCGGGAGGGGCGAGACCCAGTACTTC. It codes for CASSDPGRGETQYF.

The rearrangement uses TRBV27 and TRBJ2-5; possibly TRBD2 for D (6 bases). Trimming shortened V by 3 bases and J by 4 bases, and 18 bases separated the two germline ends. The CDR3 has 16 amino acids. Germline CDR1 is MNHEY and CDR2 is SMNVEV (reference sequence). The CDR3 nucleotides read TGTGCCAGCAGTTTCGGGCGGGGCATCCTTGGAGAGACCCAGTACTTC. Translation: CASSFGRGILGETQYF.

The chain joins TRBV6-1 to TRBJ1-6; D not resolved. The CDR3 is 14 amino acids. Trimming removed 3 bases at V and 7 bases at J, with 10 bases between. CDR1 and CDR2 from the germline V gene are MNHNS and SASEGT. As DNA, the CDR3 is TGTGCCAGCAGTGATAAGTCGGAGAATTCACCCCTCCACTTT. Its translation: CASSDKSENSPLHF.

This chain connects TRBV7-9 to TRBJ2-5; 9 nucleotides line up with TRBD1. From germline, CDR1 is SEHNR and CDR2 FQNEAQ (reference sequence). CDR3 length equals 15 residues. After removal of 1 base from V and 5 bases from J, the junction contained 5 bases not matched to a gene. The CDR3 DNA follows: TGTGCCAGCAGCTTAGGACGACAGGGGGGCGAGACCCAGTACTTC. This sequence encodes CASSLGRQGGETQYF.

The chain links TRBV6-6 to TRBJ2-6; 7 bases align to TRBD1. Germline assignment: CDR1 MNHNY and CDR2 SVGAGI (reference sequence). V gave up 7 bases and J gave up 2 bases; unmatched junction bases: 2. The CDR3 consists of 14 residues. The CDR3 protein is CASMTGTGANVLTF. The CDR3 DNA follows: TGTGCCAGCATGACAGGGACTGGGGCCAACGTCCTGACTTTC.

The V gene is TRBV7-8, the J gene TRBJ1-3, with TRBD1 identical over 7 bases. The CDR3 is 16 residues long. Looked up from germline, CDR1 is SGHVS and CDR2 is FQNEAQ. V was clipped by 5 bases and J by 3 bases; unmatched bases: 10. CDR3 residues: CASSPNTGDSGNTIYF. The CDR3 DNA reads TGTGCCAGCAGCCCCAACACAGGGGACAGTGGAAACACCATATATTTT.

The CDR3 nucleotides are TGTGCCAGTAGTGTGGGACTACGGAAAGATACGCAGTATTTT. This encodes CASSVGLRKDTQYF. The rearrangement uses TRBV19 and TRBJ2-3, with 7 bases fitting TRBD2. The trim removed 5 bases at V and 5 bases at J, leaving 7 bases unmatched. The germline V gene has CDR1 LNHDA and CDR2 SQIVND (reference sequence). The CDR3 is 14 residues long.